This passage covers 3 T cell receptor beta chains from one sample sequenced in a study of shared clonotypes between healthy human individuals. The table came from immunoSEQ multiplex PCR; TCRdb's copy has only in-frame clones and leaves some out. This repertoire shows some 630,000 clones, around 72% found once; its top ten account for about 2%. Sequenced input: memory CD4+ T cells sorted from blood. The subset was: CD45RA-negative fraction. The receptor source for this set is a woman in her twenties or thirties in good health.

In the case of this clone: A single base is all that separates this from a far larger clone, so a read error is likely. The gene calls are TRBV28 and TRBJ2-7; 7 bases match TRBD1. Germline V gene lookup returns CDR1 MDHEN and CDR2 SYDVKM. CDR3 length equals 15 residues. The CDR3 here is CVSSLVQGVAGEQYF. The CDR3 nucleotides are TGTGTCAGCAGTTTGGTCCAGGGGGTAGCCGGGGAGCAGTACTTC.

The chain links TRBV27 to TRBJ1-5; 7 nucleotides agree with TRBD1. V trimming: 1 base; J trimming: 15 bases; junction bases outside the gene matches: 9. The CDR3 sequence is 13 residues long. Germline V gene data show CDR1 as MNHEY and CDR2 as SMNVEV (reference sequence). CDR3 sequence: CASSLYKGGSPHF. The CDR3 region has the DNA TGTGCCAGCAGTTTATATAAAGGGGGCTCACCGCATTTT.

The V gene is TRBV27, the J gene TRBJ1-5; no firm D call. The germline CDR1 and CDR2 sequences are MNHEY and SMNVEV (reference sequence). The CDR3 loop spans 15 amino acids. V dropped 2 bases and J dropped 4 bases, with 12 bases sitting between them. CDR3 bases: TGTGCCAGCAGTTTACTGGCAGATTCAAATCAGCCCCAGCATTTT. The encoded protein is CASSLLADSNQPQHF.